The 20 T cell receptor beta chains reported below all come from one sample, sequenced in a study of control samples from healthy donors and cancer patients. Using immunoSEQ multiplex PCR, the repertoire was profiled, and TCRdb retains in-frame clones only, with some absent. The table records some 40,000 clones, around 94% of them present only once. Sequenced material: blood. These receptors all stem from a man aged 55-75 years in good health.

The gene calls are TRBV20-1 and TRBJ2-5; perhaps TRBD2 as D (5 bases). This CDR3 contains 11 residues. Germline-derived CDR1 and CDR2 are DFQATT and SNEGSKA (reference sequence). V lost 3 bases, J lost 6 bases, and 8 bases lay in between. DNA for the CDR3: TGCAGTGCTAGGGAGGCCCAGACCCAGTACTTC. This encodes CSAREAQTQYF.

This clone was observed a single time. The chain uses TRBV21-1 and TRBJ1-4; TRBD1 is the table's D call, not checked against the DNA. TRBV21-1 corresponds to a pseudogene. CDR3 length equals 14 residues. The CDR3 spells CAGASQVRFEKLFF. The DNA for the CDR3 is TGTGCGGGGGCCTCCCAAGTCCGCTTTGAAAAACTGTTTTTT.

The chain combines TRBV7-8 with TRBJ1-6; a weak D match, TRBD1 (6 bases). This CDR3 contains 12 residues. Trimming stripped 5 bases from V and 14 bases from J, with 13 bases between. Germline CDR1 and CDR2: SGHVS and FQNEAQ. This CDR3 reads CASSVHRAALHF. For the CDR3, the DNA is TGTGCCAGCAGCGTCCACAGGGCAGCCCTCCACTTT.

This clone was detected once. The V and J genes are TRBV12-3 or TRBV12-4 and TRBJ2-3; D is ambiguous. The CDR3 sequence is 13 residues long. Trimming shortened V by 6 bases and J by 3 bases, and 10 bases separated the two germline ends. The CDR3: CASSPRPTDTQYF. As DNA, the CDR3 is TGTGCCAGCAGCCCCAGGCCTACAGATACGCAGTATTTT.

The chain is built from TRBV18 and TRBJ1-2; 11 bases line up with TRBD1. Germline lookup yields CDR1 KGHSH and CDR2 LQKENI. With 2 bases clipped from V and 6 bases from J, the junction kept 2 bases outside the gene matches. The CDR3 length is 14 residues. The CDR3 here is CASSPGQGADGYTF. CDR3 nucleotides: TGTGCCAGCTCACCAGGACAGGGGGCTGATGGCTACACCTTC.

This clone occurred a few times. The chain combines TRBV9 with TRBJ2-5; no reliable D call. CDR1 and CDR2 (germline): SGDLS, YYNGEE. With 0 bases removed from V and 5 bases from J, the gap between germline ends came to 14 bases. The CDR3 has 15 residues. This chain's CDR3 is CASSVGRNPTETQYF. In DNA, the CDR3 is TGTGCCAGCAGCGTAGGGCGGAACCCGACCGAGACCCAGTACTTC.

The CDR3 sequence: CASSVRDYEQYF. The CDR3 nucleotides are TGTGCCAGCAGTGTCCGGGACTACGAGCAGTACTTC. The chain recombines TRBV12-3 or TRBV12-4 with TRBJ2-7, with D possibly TRBD2 on 5 matching bases. V lost 5 bases and J lost 3, with 8 bases in between. The CDR3 is made up of 12 amino acids.

The CDR3: CASSLSGGLAGFFSYEQYF. CDR3 DNA sequence: TGTGCCAGCAGCCTTTCCGGGGGACTAGCGGGATTTTTCTCCTACGAGCAGTACTTC. The chain joins TRBV11-2 to TRBJ2-7; TRBD2 aligns across 13 bases. CDR3 length equals 19 residues. CDR1 is SGHAT, CDR2 FQNNGV, per germline. With 5 bases clipped from V and 0 bases from J, the junction kept 13 bases outside the gene matches.

This chain connects TRBV19 to TRBJ2-7; no definite D call. Trimming stripped 2 bases from V and 3 bases from J, with 8 bases between. Germline assignment: CDR1 LNHDA and CDR2 SQIVND (reference sequence). This CDR3 is built from 13 residues. Written as DNA, the CDR3 is TGTGCCAGTAGTATAAAGGCCAGCTACGAGCAGTACTTC. Translating it yields CASSIKASYEQYF.

The genes are TRBV29-1 and TRBJ1-5; possibly TRBD1 for D (5 bases). The CDR3 has 13 residues. Germline CDR1 is SQVTM and CDR2 is ANQGSEA. Trimming took 6 bases from V and 2 from J, leaving 11 bases between them. The CDR3 loop reads CSVGLVGNQPQHF. The CDR3 DNA sequence: TGCAGCGTGGGACTGGTGGGCAATCAGCCCCAGCATTTT.

The chain is built from TRBV6-5 and TRBJ2-1; no clear D gene. The CDR3 extends over 15 amino acids. CDR1 and CDR2 (germline): MNHEY, SVGAGI. Trimming left V 0 bases short and J 1 base short, with 7 bases between. The CDR3 loop is CASSYSLESYNEQFF. CDR3 sequence (DNA): TGTGCCAGCAGTTACTCTCTAGAGTCCTACAATGAGCAGTTCTTC.

This chain uses TRBV6-1 with TRBJ2-1; TRBD1 matches 7 bases. CDR3 length: 15 amino acids. Germline V gives CDR1 MNHNS, CDR2 SASEGT. With V trimmed by 2 bases and J by 7 bases, 8 bases remained unmatched. CDR3 in amino acids: CASSERPGGLNEQFF. DNA for the CDR3: TGTGCCAGCAGTGAAAGACCAGGGGGTCTGAATGAGCAGTTCTTC.

V is TRBV9 and J is TRBJ2-2; D uncertain. Germline V lookup: CDR1 SGDLS, CDR2 YYNGEE. Trimming cost V 0 bases and J 8 bases, with 2 bases left between them. This CDR3 is 11 amino acids long. The CDR3, as DNA: TGTGCCAGCAGCGTAGGGGGGGAGCTGTTTTTT. It encodes CASSVGGELFF.

This sequence joins TRBV3-1 (or the pseudogene TRBV3-2) and TRBJ2-7, with 11 bases aligning to TRBD1. The V and J ends lost 5 bases and 3 bases, in that order; junction bases with no gene match: 6. CDR1 is LGHDT and CDR2 is YNNKEL in the germline V gene (reference sequence). The length of the CDR3 is 15 residues. For the CDR3, the DNA is TGTGCCAGCAGCTACACCGGGACAGGGGGCTACGAGCAGTACTTC. It yields the protein CASSYTGTGGYEQYF.

V and J are TRBV5-1 and TRBJ1-5; TRBD1 agrees at 8 bases. Germline trimming cut 3 bases from V and 4 bases from J; bases unmatched to any gene: 6. Germline V lookup: CDR1 SGHRS, CDR2 YFSETQ. This CDR3 contains 15 residues. The CDR3 nucleotides read TGCGCCAGCAGCTGGGCAGGGGGCTCAAATCAGCCCCAGCATTTT. Amino acid sequence: CASSWAGGSNQPQHF.

The CDR3 sequence is CASGTGAGGYTF. CDR3 nucleotide sequence: TGTGCCAGCGGGACAGGGGCGGGCGGCTACACCTTC. The gene calls are TRBV2 and TRBJ1-2, with 10 nucleotides matching TRBD1. The germline gives CDR1 SNHLY, CDR2 FYNNEI. After removal of 8 bases from V and 8 bases from J, the junction contained 5 bases not matched to a gene. The CDR3 covers 12 residues. The full variable domain, its missing parts supplied by reference TRBV2 and TRBJ1-2, is EPEVTQTPSHQVTQMGQEVILRCVPISNHLYFYWYRQILGQKVEFLVSFYNNEISEKSEIFDDQFSVERPDGSNFTLKIRSTKLEDSAMYFCASGTGAGGYTFGSGTRLTVV.

This clone was seen a single time. This chain joins TRBV30 and TRBJ1-2, with 10 bases lining up with TRBD1. V was pared by 3 bases and J by 8 bases, with 6 bases of the junction left unmatched. The germline V gene encodes CDR1 GTSNPN and CDR2 SVGIG (reference sequence). CDR3 length: 13 amino acids. The CDR3 loop is CAWRGGQGTGYTF. The CDR3 nucleotides read TGTGCCTGGAGAGGGGGACAGGGGACCGGCTACACCTTC.

Note on this clone: A junction end diverges from the germline sequence, so it may reflect a read error. J is TRBJ2-7 and V is TRBV18; D is unclear. The CDR3 contains 12 residues. CDR1 KGHSH and CDR2 LQKENI come from the germline V gene. CDR3 bases: TGTGCCAGCTCACCGAACTCCCACGAGCAGTACTTC. It translates to CASSPNSHEQYF.

This rearrangement joins TRBV2 to TRBJ2-2; 8 bases are shared with TRBD1. The CDR3 is 16 residues long. The J segment lost 1 base and the V segment lost 3 bases, leaving 4 bases of the junction unmatched. Germline V gene data show CDR1 as SNHLY and CDR2 as FYNNEI. For the CDR3, the DNA is TGTGCCAGCAGTGACCAGGGGGCGATGAACACCGGGGAGCTGTTTTTT. The encoded protein is CASSDQGAMNTGELFF.

The chain employs TRBV2 and TRBJ1-5, with 12 positions matching TRBD1. The J segment lost 5 bases and the V segment lost 2 bases, leaving 4 bases of the junction unmatched. CDR1 is SNHLY, CDR2 FYNNEI, per germline. The length of the CDR3 is 16 residues. This CDR3 is CASSELGQGADQPQHF. The CDR3, as DNA: TGTGCCAGCAGTGAACTGGGACAGGGGGCCGATCAGCCCCAGCATTTT.